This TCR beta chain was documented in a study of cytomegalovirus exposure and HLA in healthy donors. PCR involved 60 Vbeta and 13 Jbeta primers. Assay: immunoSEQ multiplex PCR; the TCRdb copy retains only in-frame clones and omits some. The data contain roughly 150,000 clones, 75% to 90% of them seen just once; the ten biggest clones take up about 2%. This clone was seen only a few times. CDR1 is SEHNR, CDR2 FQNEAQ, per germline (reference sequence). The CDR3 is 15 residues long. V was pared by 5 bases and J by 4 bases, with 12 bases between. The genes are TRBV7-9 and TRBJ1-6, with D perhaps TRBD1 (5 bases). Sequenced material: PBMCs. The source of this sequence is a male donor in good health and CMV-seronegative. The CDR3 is CASSGDRDYNSPLHF. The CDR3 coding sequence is TGTGCCAGCAGCGGCGACAGAGATTATAATTCACCCCTCCACTTT.